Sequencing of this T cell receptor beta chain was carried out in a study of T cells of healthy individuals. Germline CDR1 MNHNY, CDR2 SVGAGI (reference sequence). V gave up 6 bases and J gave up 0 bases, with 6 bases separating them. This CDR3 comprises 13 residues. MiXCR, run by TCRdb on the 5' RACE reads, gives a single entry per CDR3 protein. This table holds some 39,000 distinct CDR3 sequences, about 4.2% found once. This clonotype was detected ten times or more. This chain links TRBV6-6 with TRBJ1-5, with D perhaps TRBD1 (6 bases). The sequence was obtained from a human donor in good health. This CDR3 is CASRDSSNQPQHF. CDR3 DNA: TGTGCCAGCAGGGACAGTAGCAATCAGCCCCAGCATTTT.